This TCR beta chain emerged from a study of blood T cell repertoires in COVID-19. Study-wide background: PBMCs, B-cell-depleted T cells, or T cells were the source of the cDNA or gDNA that made up the material.

The CDR3 length is 15 residues. Germline V gene sequence: CDR1 MNHEY, CDR2 SVGAGI. V lost 0 bases, J lost 4 bases, and 12 bases lay in between. Those enrolled in Seattle joined during active infection and were followed longitudinally afterward. As originally analysed: Reference gene primer amplification yielded estimated nucleated cell counts. Assay used: immunoSEQ multiplex PCR; TCRdb lists only in-frame clones, some missing. Clonal size and the V and J genes are those of that table, whereas D and trimming came from the DNA. The sample has around 230,000 clones, 85% seen once. The receptor comes from a man aged 50 to 59 with COVID-19, enrolled during active disease. V gene TRBV6-5 combines with J gene TRBJ1-1; D gene unclear. The source material was peripheral blood. CDR3 residues: CASSYSLGQSTEAFF. In DNA form, the CDR3 reads TGTGCCAGCAGTTACTCGTTGGGCCAGAGCACTGAAGCTTTCTTT.